The 15 T cell receptor beta chains below all came from one sample that was sequenced in a study of T-cell memory formation after mild COVID-19. MiXCR, applied by TCRdb to the 5' RACE reads, yields one record per CDR3 protein. The table lists around 300,000 distinct CDR3 sequences, approximately 15% of them singletons. Sequencing was performed on PBMCs or a T cell subset sorted from them (not recorded which). Source of these receptors: a man between 18 and 35 years old who had mild COVID-19 (a few samples of this study predate the infection). Cell type and time point are not known.

This clonotype was detected many times. The chain is built from TRBV9 and TRBJ1-6; D is possibly TRBD1 (6 bases). CDR3 length: 15 residues. V was shortened by 0 bases and J by 9 bases, with 13 bases between the two germline ends. Germline CDR1 reads SGDLS; CDR2 reads YYNGEE. The CDR3 DNA follows: TGTGCCAGCAGCGTAGCGTACAGGGAGACTTCACCCCTCCACTTT. Its protein product is CASSVAYRETSPLHF.

The V call is TRBV5-4, the J call TRBJ2-1; a weak D match, TRBD1 (6 bases). Per the germline V gene, CDR1 is SGHNT and CDR2 is YYREEE (reference sequence). The CDR3 extends over 17 amino acids. The V gene lost 1 base and the J gene lost 0 bases, with 14 bases spanning the gap. CDR3 protein: CASSLYAGASSYNEQFF. Here the CDR3 DNA reads TGTGCCAGCAGCTTGTATGCAGGGGCAAGCTCCTACAATGAGCAGTTCTTC.

This clonotype was recorded at least ten times. The rearrangement links TRBV4-1 to TRBJ2-2; D remains ambiguous. Trimming stripped 0 bases from V and 0 bases from J, with 11 bases between. The CDR3 is 17 amino acids. Germline CDR1 is MGHRA and CDR2 is YSYEKL. CDR3 nucleotide sequence: TGCGCCAGCAGCCAAGAAGGACGGGCCCCGAACACCGGGGAGCTGTTTTTT. Translated: CASSQEGRAPNTGELFF.

CDR3 nucleotide sequence: TGCGCCAGCAGCTCGGACGGGGGCGGTGGCACTGAAGCTTTCTTT. It codes for CASSSDGGGGTEAFF. The chain has TRBV5-1 and TRBJ1-1; a possible D gene is TRBD1 (6 bases). V was shortened by 3 bases and J by 4 bases, with 16 bases between the two germline ends. Germline CDR1 and CDR2: SGHRS and YFSETQ. The CDR3 sequence is 15 residues long.

This clonotype was found a few times. The chain employs TRBV12-3 or TRBV12-4 and TRBJ2-1, with 8 bases identical to TRBD1. Trimming removed 6 bases from V and 5 bases from J; junction bases left unmatched: 12. This CDR3 spans 16 amino acids. The DNA for the CDR3 is TGTGCCAGCAGCCCATTAGGACAGGGACCAGACAATGAGCAGTTCTTC. It encodes CASSPLGQGPDNEQFF.

This clonotype came up a few times. This chain joins TRBV6-5 and TRBJ1-2; TRBD1 might be the D (6 bases). The CDR3 contains 15 residues. Trimming took 4 bases from V and 0 from J, leaving 12 bases between them. Germline values: CDR1 MNHEY, CDR2 SVGAGI. CDR3 nucleotides: TGTGCCAGCAGTTTGGGGACAATAGCTAACTATGGCTACACCTTC. The encoded protein is CASSLGTIANYGYTF.

The rearrangement links TRBV20-1 to TRBJ1-6; 9 positions match TRBD1. The CDR3 loop spans 17 amino acids. V was clipped by 3 bases and J by 0 bases; unmatched bases: 6. CDR1 is DFQATT and CDR2 is SNEGSKA in the germline V gene (reference sequence). The DNA of the CDR3 is TGCAGTGCTAGTGGGACAGGGATAAGCTCCTATAATTCACCCCTCCACTTT. Amino acids: CSASGTGISSYNSPLHF.

This clonotype showed up many times. The chain is built from TRBV28 and TRBJ1-6; possibly TRBD1 for D (6 bases). The V gene's germline CDR1 is MDHEN and CDR2 SYDVKM. Trimming took 6 bases from V and 6 from J, leaving 15 bases between them. The CDR3 is made up of 15 amino acids. The CDR3 loop is CASSPMGALNSPLHF. CDR3 nucleotide sequence: TGTGCCAGCAGCCCGATGGGGGCGCTTAATTCACCCCTCCACTTT.

J is TRBJ2-3 and V is TRBV4-1; D may be TRBD2 (5 bases). Germline assignment: CDR1 MGHRA and CDR2 YSYEKL. This CDR3 is built from 16 residues. Trimming removed 0 bases from V and 3 bases from J, with 13 bases in between. The DNA for the CDR3 is TGCGCCAGCAGCCAAGACGGGGTTCCTAGAACAGATACGCAGTATTTT. The encoded protein is CASSQDGVPRTDTQYF.

The gene calls are TRBV5-6 and TRBJ1-5; weak D call: TRBD1 (6 bases). This CDR3 is 14 amino acids long. V was pared by 6 bases and J by 4 bases, with 14 bases between. Per the germline V gene, CDR1 is SGHDT and CDR2 is YYEEEE. CDR3 DNA: TGTGCCAGCATAGGGGGTTCCCCAAATCAGCCCCAGCATTTT. This gives the protein CASIGGSPNQPQHF.

This clonotype was recorded at least ten times. This chain links TRBV18 with TRBJ2-5; unclear D gene. The germline gives CDR1 KGHSH, CDR2 LQKENI. V lost 4 bases and J lost 5, with 14 bases in between. The CDR3 sequence is 14 residues long. The CDR3 spells CASSLKGASETQYF. CDR3 bases: TGTGCCAGCTCACTCAAGGGTGCATCGGAGACCCAGTACTTC.

V gene TRBV2 combines with J gene TRBJ2-1, with unresolved D. V was shortened by 6 bases and J by 2 bases, with 14 bases between the two germline ends. CDR3 length: 15 residues. CDR1 and CDR2 from the germline V gene are SNHLY and FYNNEI. In DNA, the CDR3 is TGTGCCAGCAGCCACATTTCGGCCACCTACAATGAGCAGTTCTTC. Amino acids: CASSHISATYNEQFF. Variable domain in full (rest from reference TRBV2 and TRBJ2-1): EPEVTQTPSHQVTQMGQEVILRCVPISNHLYFYWYRQILGQKVEFLVSFYNNEISEKSEIFDDQFSVERPDGSNFTLKIRSTKLEDSAMYFCASSHISATYNEQFFGPGTRLTVL.

J is TRBJ2-5 and V is TRBV10-2, with TRBD2 matching 13 bases. The ends lost 7 bases at V and 1 base at J; junction bases unmatched: 3. The CDR3 runs 15 residues. The germline V gene encodes CDR1 WSHSY and CDR2 SAAADI. The CDR3 DNA follows: TGCGCCAGCACCGGACTAGCGGGGGTCCAAGAGACCCAGTACTTC. Translating it yields CASTGLAGVQETQYF.

This clonotype was seen ten or more times. CDR3: CATSRDGGPSTQYF. DNA for the CDR3: TGTGCCACCAGCAGAGATGGCGGGCCCTCGACCCAGTACTTC. The V call is TRBV15, the J call TRBJ2-5; TRBD2 is a possible D gene (5 bases). The CDR3 totals 14 residues. V was shortened by 0 bases and J by 7 bases, with 12 bases between the two germline ends. Germline loops: CDR1 LNHNV, CDR2 YYDKDF (reference sequence). The full variable domain, rest sourced from reference TRBV15 and TRBJ2-5, is DAMVIQNPRYQVTQFGKPVTLSCSQTLNHNVMYWYQQKSSQAPKLLFHYYDKDFNNEADTPDNFQSRRPNTSFCFLDIRSPGLGDTAMYLCATSRDGGPSTQYFGPGTRLLVL.

The table lists this clonotype with many counts. V is TRBV20-1 and J is TRBJ2-1; D unresolved. Deletions cut 3 bases from V and 10 bases from J, with 13 bases between. This CDR3 region has 12 residues. Germline loops: CDR1 DFQATT, CDR2 SNEGSKA (reference sequence). CDR3 DNA sequence: TGCAGTGCTAGCCACCCCGGACCGGAGCAGTTCTTC. Its protein is CSASHPGPEQFF.